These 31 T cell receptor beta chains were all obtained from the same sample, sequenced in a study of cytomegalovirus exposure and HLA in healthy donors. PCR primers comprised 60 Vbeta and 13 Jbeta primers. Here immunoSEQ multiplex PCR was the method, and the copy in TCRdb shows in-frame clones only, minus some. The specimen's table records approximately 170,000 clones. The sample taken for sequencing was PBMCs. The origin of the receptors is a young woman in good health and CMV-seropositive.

The CDR3 protein is CASSPGLAQTYEQYF. CDR3 nucleotide sequence: TGTGCCAGCAGCCCAGGACTAGCGCAAACCTACGAGCAGTACTTC. The V gene is TRBV9, the J gene TRBJ2-7; 9 nucleotides agree with TRBD2. Germline V gene sequence: CDR1 SGDLS, CDR2 YYNGEE. The CDR3 is made up of 15 amino acids. The J segment lost 2 bases and the V segment lost 4 bases, leaving 7 bases of the junction unmatched. The complete variable domain, with remaining parts taken from reference TRBV9 and TRBJ2-7, reads DSGVTQTPKHLITATGQRVTLRCSPRSGDLSVYWYQQSLDQGLQFLIQYYNGEERAKGNILERFSAQQFPDLHSELNLSSLELGDSALYFCASSPGLAQTYEQYFGPGTRLTVT.

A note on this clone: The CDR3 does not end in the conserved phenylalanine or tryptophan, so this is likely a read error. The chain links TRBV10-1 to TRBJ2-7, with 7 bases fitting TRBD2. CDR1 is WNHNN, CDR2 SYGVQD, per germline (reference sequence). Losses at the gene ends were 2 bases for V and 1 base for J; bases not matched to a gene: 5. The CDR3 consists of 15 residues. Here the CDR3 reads CASSEGLVSSYEQYL. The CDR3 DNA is TGCGCCAGCAGTGAGGGACTAGTGTCTTCCTACGAGCAGTACCTC.

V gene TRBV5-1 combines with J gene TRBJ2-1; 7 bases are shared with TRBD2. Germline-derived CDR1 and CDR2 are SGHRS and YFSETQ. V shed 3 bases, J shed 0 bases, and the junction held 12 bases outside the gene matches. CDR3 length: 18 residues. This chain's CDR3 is CASSSLGESGISYNEQFF. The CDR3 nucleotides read TGCGCCAGCAGCTCGCTTGGGGAGAGCGGGATCTCCTACAATGAGCAGTTCTTC.

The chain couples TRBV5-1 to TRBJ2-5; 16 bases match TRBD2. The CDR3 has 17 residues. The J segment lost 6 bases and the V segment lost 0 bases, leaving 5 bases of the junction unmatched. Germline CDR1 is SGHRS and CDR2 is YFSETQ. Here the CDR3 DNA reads TGCGCCAGCAGCTTGGACGAGGGACTAGCGGGAGGGAAGACCCAGTACTTC. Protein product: CASSLDEGLAGGKTQYF. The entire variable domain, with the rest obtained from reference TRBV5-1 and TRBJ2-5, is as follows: KAGVTQTPRYLIKTRGQQVTLSCSPISGHRSVSWYQQTPGQGLQFLFEYFSETQRNKGNFPGRFSGRQFSNSRSEMNVSTLELGDSALYLCASSLDEGLAGGKTQYFGPGTRLLVL.

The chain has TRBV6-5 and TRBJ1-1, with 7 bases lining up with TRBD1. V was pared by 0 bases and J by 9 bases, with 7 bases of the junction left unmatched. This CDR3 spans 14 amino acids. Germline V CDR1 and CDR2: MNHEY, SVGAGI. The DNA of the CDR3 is TGTGCCAGCAGTTACTCGGAATCGGGACAGCAAGCTTTCTTT. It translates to CASSYSESGQQAFF.

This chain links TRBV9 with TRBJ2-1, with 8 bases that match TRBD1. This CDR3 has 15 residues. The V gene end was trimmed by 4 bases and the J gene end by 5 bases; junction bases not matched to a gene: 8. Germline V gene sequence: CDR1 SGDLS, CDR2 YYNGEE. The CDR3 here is CASSRGQGKDNEQFF. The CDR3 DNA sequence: TGTGCCAGCAGCCGTGGACAGGGAAAGGACAATGAGCAGTTCTTC.

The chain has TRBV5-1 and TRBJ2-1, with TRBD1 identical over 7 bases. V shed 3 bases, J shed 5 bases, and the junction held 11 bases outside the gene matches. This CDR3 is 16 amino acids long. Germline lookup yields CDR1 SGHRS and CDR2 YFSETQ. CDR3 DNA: TGCGCCAGCAGCTCGGGGACAGCGAATCTTAACAATGAGCAGTTCTTC. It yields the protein CASSSGTANLNNEQFF.

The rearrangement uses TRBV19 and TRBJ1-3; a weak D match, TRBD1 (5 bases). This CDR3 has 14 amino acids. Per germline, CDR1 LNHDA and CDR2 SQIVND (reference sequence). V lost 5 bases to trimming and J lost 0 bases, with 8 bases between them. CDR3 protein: CASSDSSSGNTIYF. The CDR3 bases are TGTGCCAGTAGTGACAGTTCCTCTGGAAACACCATATATTTT.

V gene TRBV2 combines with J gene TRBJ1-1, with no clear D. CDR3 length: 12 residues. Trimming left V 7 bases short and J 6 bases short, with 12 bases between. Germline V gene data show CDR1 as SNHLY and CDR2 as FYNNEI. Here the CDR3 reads CASMEAEAEAFF. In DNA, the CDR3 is TGTGCCAGCATGGAGGCTGAGGCTGAAGCTTTCTTT.

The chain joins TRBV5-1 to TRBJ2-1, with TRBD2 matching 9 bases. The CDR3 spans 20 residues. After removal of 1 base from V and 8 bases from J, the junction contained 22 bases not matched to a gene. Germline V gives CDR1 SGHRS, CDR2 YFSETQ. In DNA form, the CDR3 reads TGCGCCAGCAGCTTGTTCCGGGCTAGCGGGACGTCAAGGGTCGTCGATGAGCAGTTCTTC. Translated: CASSLFRASGTSRVVDEQFF.

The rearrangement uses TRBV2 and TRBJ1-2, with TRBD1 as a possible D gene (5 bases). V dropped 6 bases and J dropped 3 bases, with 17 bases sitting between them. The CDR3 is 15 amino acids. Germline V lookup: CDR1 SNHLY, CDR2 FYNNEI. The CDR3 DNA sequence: TGTGCCAGCAGACCCCTTGGAGGGGCTGACTATGGCTACACCTTC. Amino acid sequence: CASRPLGGADYGYTF. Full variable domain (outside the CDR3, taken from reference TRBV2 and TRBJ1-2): EPEVTQTPSHQVTQMGQEVILRCVPISNHLYFYWYRQILGQKVEFLVSFYNNEISEKSEIFDDQFSVERPDGSNFTLKIRSTKLEDSAMYFCASRPLGGADYGYTFGSGTRLTVV.

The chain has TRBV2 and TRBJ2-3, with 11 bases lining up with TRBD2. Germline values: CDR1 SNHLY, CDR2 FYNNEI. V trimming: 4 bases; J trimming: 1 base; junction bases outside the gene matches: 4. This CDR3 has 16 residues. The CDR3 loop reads CASSGSSGRGTDTQYF. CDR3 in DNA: TGTGCCAGCAGTGGAAGTAGCGGGAGGGGCACAGATACGCAGTATTTT.

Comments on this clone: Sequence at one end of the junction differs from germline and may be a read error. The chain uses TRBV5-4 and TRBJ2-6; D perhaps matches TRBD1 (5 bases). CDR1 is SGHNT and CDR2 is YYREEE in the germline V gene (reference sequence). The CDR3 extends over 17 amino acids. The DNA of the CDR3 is TGTGCCAGCAGCCCAGGTGGGCAGAGCTCTGGGGCCGACGTCCTGACTTTC. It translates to CASSPGGQSSGADVLTF. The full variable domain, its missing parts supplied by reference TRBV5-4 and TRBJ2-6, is ETGVTQSPTHLIKTRGQQVTLRCSSQSGHNTVSWYQQALGQGPQFIFQYYREEENGRGNFPPRFSGLQFPNYSSELNVNALELDDSALYLCASSPGGQSSGADVLTFGAGSRLTVL.

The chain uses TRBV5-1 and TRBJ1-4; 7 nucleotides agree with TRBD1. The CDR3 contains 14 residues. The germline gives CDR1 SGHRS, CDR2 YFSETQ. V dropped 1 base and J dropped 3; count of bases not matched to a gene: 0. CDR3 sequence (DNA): TGCGCCAGCAGCTTGCAGGGGGCTAATGAAAAACTGTTTTTT. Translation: CASSLQGANEKLFF.

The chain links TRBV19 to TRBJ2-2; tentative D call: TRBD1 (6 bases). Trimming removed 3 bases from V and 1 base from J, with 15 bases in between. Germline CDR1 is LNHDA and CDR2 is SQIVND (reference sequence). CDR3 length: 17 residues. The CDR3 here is CASSMGRGQLNTGELFF. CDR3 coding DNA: TGTGCCAGTAGTATGGGGCGAGGACAGTTGAACACCGGGGAGCTGTTTTTT. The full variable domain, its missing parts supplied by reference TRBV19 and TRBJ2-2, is DGGITQSPKYLFRKEGQNVTLSCEQNLNHDAMYWYRQDPGQGLRLIYYSQIVNDFQKGDIAEGYSVSREKKESFPLTVTSAQKNPTAFYLCASSMGRGQLNTGELFFGEGSRLTVL.

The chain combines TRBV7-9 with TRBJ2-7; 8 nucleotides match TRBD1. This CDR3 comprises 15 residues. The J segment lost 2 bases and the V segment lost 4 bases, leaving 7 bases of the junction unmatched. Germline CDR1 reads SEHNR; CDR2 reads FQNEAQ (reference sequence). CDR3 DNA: TGTGCCAGCAGCTCCCAGGGGGCAACAACCTACGAGCAGTACTTC. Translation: CASSSQGATTYEQYF.

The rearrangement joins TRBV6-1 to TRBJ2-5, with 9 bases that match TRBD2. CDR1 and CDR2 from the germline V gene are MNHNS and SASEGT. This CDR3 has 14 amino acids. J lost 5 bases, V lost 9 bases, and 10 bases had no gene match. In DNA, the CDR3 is TGTGCCAGTCGGGTAGCGGGGGTAGTGGAGACCCAGTACTTC. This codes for CASRVAGVVETQYF.

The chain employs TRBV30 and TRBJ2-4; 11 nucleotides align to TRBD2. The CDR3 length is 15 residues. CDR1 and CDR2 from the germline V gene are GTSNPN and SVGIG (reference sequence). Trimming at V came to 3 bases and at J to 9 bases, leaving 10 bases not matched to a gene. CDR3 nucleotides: TGTGCCTGGAGCGAAGGGACTAGCGGAATTGGCATTCAGTACTTC. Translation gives CAWSEGTSGIGIQYF.

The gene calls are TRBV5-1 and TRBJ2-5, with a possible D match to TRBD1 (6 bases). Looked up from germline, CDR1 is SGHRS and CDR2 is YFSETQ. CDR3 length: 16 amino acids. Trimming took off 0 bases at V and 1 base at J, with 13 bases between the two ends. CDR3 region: CASSLGGGAGQETQYF. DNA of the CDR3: TGCGCCAGCAGCTTGGGTGGGGGCGCTGGCCAAGAGACCCAGTACTTC.

This chain's CDR3 is CATGQSSYNEQFF. The DNA of the CDR3 is TGTGCCACCGGACAGTCCTCCTACAATGAGCAGTTCTTC. The V gene is TRBV6-5, the J gene TRBJ2-1, with a weak D call TRBD1 (6 bases). Germline CDR1 reads MNHEY; CDR2 reads SVGAGI. CDR3 length: 13 residues. Trimming shortened V by 10 bases and J by 0 bases, and 10 bases separated the two germline ends.

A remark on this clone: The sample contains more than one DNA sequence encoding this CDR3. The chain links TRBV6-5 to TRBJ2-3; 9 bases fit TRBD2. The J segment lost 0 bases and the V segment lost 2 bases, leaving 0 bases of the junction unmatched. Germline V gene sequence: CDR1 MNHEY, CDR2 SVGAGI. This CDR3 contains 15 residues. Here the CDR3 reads CASSYLAGSTDTQYF. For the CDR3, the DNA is TGTGCCAGCAGTTACCTAGCGGGGAGCACAGATACGCAGTATTTT.

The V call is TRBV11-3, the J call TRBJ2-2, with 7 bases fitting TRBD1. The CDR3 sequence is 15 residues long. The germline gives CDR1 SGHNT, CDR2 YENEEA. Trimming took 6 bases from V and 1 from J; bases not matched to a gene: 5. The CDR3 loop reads CASSLGQQNTGELFF. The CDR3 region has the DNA TGTGCCAGCAGTTTGGGACAGCAGAACACCGGGGAGCTGTTTTTT.

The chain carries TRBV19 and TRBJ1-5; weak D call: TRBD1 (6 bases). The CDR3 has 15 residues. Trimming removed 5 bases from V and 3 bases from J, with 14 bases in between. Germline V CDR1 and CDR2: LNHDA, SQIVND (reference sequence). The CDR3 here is CASSVGATVNQPQHF. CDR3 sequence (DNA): TGTGCCAGTAGTGTGGGGGCCACCGTCAATCAGCCCCAGCATTTT.

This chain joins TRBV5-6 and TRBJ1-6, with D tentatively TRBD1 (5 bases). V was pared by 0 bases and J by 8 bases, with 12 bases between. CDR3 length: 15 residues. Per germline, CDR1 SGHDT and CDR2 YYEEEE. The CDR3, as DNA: TGTGCCAGCAGCTTGGCAGCAGCGGGGGATTCACCCCTCCACTTT. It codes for CASSLAAAGDSPLHF. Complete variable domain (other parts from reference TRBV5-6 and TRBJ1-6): DAGVTQSPTHLIKTRGQQVTLRCSPKSGHDTVSWYQQALGQGPQFIFQYYEEEERQRGNFPDRFSGHQFPNYSSELNVNALLLGDSALYLCASSLAAAGDSPLHFGNGTRLTVT.

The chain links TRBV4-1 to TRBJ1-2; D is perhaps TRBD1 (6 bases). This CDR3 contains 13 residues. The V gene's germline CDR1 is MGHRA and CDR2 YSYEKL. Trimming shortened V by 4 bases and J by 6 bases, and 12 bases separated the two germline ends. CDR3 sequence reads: CASSPRGGDGYTF. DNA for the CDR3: TGCGCCAGCAGCCCCCGGGGGGGCGATGGCTACACCTTC.

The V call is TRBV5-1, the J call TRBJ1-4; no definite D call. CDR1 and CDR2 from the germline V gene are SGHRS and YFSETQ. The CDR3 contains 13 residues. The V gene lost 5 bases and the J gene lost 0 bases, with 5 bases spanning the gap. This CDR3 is CASRQTTNEKLFF. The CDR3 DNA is TGCGCCAGCAGACAAACAACTAATGAAAAACTGTTTTTT.

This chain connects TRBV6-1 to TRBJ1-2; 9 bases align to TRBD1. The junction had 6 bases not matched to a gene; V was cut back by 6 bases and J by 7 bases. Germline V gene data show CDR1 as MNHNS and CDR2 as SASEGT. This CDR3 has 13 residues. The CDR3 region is CASRQGAGSGYTF. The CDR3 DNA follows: TGTGCCAGCAGACAGGGGGCGGGAAGTGGCTACACCTTC.

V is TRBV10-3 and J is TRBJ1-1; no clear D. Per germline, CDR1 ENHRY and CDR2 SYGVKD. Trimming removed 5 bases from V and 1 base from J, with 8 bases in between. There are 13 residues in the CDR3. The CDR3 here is CAISLGGNTEAFF. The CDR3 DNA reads TGTGCCATCAGTCTTGGAGGGAACACTGAAGCTTTCTTT.

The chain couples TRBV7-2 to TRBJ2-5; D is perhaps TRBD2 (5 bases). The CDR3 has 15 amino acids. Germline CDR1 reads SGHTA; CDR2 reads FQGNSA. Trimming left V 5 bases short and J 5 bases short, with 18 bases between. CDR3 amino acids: CASSPEVGRSETQYF. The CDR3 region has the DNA TGTGCCAGCAGCCCAGAGGTAGGGAGATCGGAGACCCAGTACTTC.

The CDR3 sequence is CASSPGTSGGYEQYF. In nucleotides, the CDR3 is TGTGCCAGCAGCCCAGGGACTAGCGGGGGCTACGAGCAGTACTTC. The chain couples TRBV7-8 to TRBJ2-7, with 14 bases lining up with TRBD2. Germline V gives CDR1 SGHVS, CDR2 FQNEAQ. V was pared by 5 bases and J by 3 bases, with 3 bases of the junction left unmatched. The CDR3 is 15 residues long.

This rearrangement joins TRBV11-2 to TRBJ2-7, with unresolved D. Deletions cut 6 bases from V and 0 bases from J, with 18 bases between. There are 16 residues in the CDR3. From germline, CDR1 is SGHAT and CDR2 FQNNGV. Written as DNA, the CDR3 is TGTGCCAGCAGTCTAAACAACCCAGGAAGCTCCTACGAGCAGTACTTC. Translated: CASSLNNPGSSYEQYF.